Listed below are T cell receptor beta chains from one sample, sequenced in a study of blood T cells in healthy people across ages. TCRdb re-derived calls from the 5' RACE reads in MiXCR, one entry per CDR3 protein. There are 650,000 to 1,000,000 distinct CDR3 sequences in the sample; roughly 35% occur only once, and 13% lies in the top ten. The sequenced material came from blood. These receptors were taken from a man between 18 and 29 years old in good health. The CDR3 runs from the conserved cysteine through the conserved F or W. A D gene is named only where the DNA matches it firmly. Size is stated for part of the rows, as once, few or many counts, or as a class when the clone is expanded.

clone size: NA
V gene: TRBV29-1
D gene: NA
J gene: TRBJ1-2
CDR3 protein: CSVDVADWANYGYTF
CDR3 DNA: TGCAGCGTTGATGTCGCAGACTGGGCTAACTATGGCTACACCTTC

clone size: many
V gene: TRBV14
D gene: NA
J gene: TRBJ2-4
CDR3 protein: CASSQWRSADIQYF
CDR3 DNA: TGTGCCAGCAGCCAGTGGCGGAGTGCGGACATTCAGTACTTC

clone size: NA
V gene: TRBV4-2
D gene: NA
J gene: TRBJ2-2
CDR3 protein: CASSQDWPPELFF
CDR3 DNA: TGTGCCAGCAGCCAAGATTGGCCCCCTGAGCTGTTTTTT

clone size: many
V gene: TRBV6-5
D gene: NA
J gene: TRBJ2-7
CDR3 protein: CASSYTDTSYEQYF
CDR3 DNA: TGTGCCAGCAGTTACACGGACACATCGTACGAGCAGTACTTC

clone size: NA
V gene: TRBV21-1
D gene: NA
J gene: TRBJ2-3
CDR3 protein: CASTPGSPGGHTDTQYF
CDR3 DNA: TGTGCCAGCACCCCGGGTTCTCCGGGCGGGCACACAGATACGCAGTATTTT

clone size: few
V gene: TRBV27
D gene: NA
J gene: TRBJ1-5
CDR3 protein: CASSPHDRGGLNQPQHF
CDR3 DNA: TGTGCCAGCAGTCCTCACGATAGGGGAGGGCTCAATCAGCCCCAGCATTTT

clone size: NA
V gene: TRBV2
D gene: TRBD1
J gene: TRBJ1-2
CDR3 protein: CASSDRDRRNGYTF
CDR3 DNA: TGTGCCAGCAGCGACCGGGACAGAAGAAATGGCTACACCTTC

clone size: NA
V gene: TRBV20-1
D gene: NA
J gene: TRBJ1-2
CDR3 protein: CSVSWQGGGYTF
CDR3 DNA: TGCAGTGTTAGCTGGCAGGGTGGTGGCTACACCTTC

clone size: NA
V gene: TRBV7-2
D gene: NA
J gene: TRBJ1-5
CDR3 protein: CASSFVSQGYQPQHF
CDR3 DNA: TGTGCCAGCAGCTTCGTTAGTCAGGGGTATCAGCCCCAGCATTTT

clone size: NA
V gene: TRBV6-2/TRBV6-3
D gene: TRBD1
J gene: TRBJ2-5
CDR3 protein: CASSWYRDRDSTQYF
CDR3 DNA: TGTGCCAGCAGTTGGTACCGGGACAGGGACTCCACCCAGTACTTC

clone size: NA
V gene: TRBV15
D gene: NA
J gene: TRBJ1-2
CDR3 protein: CATSRVAGNNEGYTF
CDR3 DNA: TGTGCCACCAGCAGAGTAGCAGGGAATAATGAGGGCTACACCTTC

clone size: few
V gene: TRBV6-6
D gene: NA
J gene: TRBJ1-1
CDR3 protein: CASSYGSGVTEAFF
CDR3 DNA: TGTGCCAGCAGTTACGGTTCGGGGGTGACTGAAGCTTTCTTT

clone size: few
V gene: TRBV7-9
D gene: NA
J gene: TRBJ2-1
CDR3 protein: CASSWFVDGPWGSGQFF
CDR3 DNA: TGTGCCAGCAGCTGGTTCGTGGACGGACCTTGGGGAAGTGGGCAGTTCTTC

clone size: many
V gene: TRBV4-3
D gene: NA
J gene: TRBJ2-3
CDR3 protein: CASSQETRVALDTQYF
CDR3 DNA: TGCGCCAGCAGCCAAGAAACACGGGTGGCCTTAGATACGCAGTATTTT

clone size: many
V gene: TRBV29-1
D gene: NA
J gene: TRBJ2-1
CDR3 protein: CSAIGGIYYNEQFF
CDR3 DNA: TGCAGCGCAATCGGAGGAATTTACTACAATGAGCAGTTCTTC

clone size: NA
V gene: TRBV20-1
D gene: NA
J gene: TRBJ1-6
CDR3 protein: CSARKDQNSPLHF
CDR3 DNA: TGCAGTGCTAGGAAGGACCAGAATTCACCCCTCCACTTT

clone size: NA
V gene: TRBV5-1
D gene: NA
J gene: TRBJ1-6
CDR3 protein: CASSQRRDTYNSPLHF
CDR3 DNA: TGCGCCAGCAGCCAGCGCAGGGACACCTATAATTCACCCCTCCACTTT

clone size: NA
V gene: TRBV28
D gene: NA
J gene: TRBJ2-1
CDR3 protein: CASTPLGGPPQFF
CDR3 DNA: TGTGCCAGCACTCCACTCGGGGGGCCTCCCCAGTTCTTC

clone size: NA
V gene: TRBV2
D gene: TRBD2
J gene: TRBJ2-1
CDR3 protein: CASTPTSGYNEQFF
CDR3 DNA: TGTGCCAGCACCCCGACTAGCGGTTACAATGAGCAGTTCTTC

clone size: NA
V gene: TRBV5-1
D gene: NA
J gene: TRBJ2-1
CDR3 protein: CASSLGDWSNEQFF
CDR3 DNA: TGCGCCAGCAGCTTGGGAGACTGGAGCAATGAGCAGTTCTTC

clone size: NA
V gene: TRBV13
D gene: TRBD2
J gene: TRBJ2-1
CDR3 protein: CASSSTSGGTYNEQFF
CDR3 DNA: TGTGCCAGCAGCTCAACTAGCGGGGGCACCTACAATGAGCAGTTCTTC

clone size: NA
V gene: TRBV4-3
D gene: NA
J gene: TRBJ1-1
CDR3 protein: CASSQDRGTLKEAFF
CDR3 DNA: TGCGCCAGCAGCCAAGATAGGGGGACCTTGAAAGAAGCTTTCTTT

clone size: few
V gene: TRBV20-1
D gene: TRBD2
J gene: TRBJ2-7
CDR3 protein: CSAERAGGSSYEQYF
CDR3 DNA: TGCAGTGCGGAAAGAGCGGGGGGGAGCTCCTACGAGCAGTACTTC

clone size: NA
V gene: TRBV28
D gene: NA
J gene: TRBJ2-7
CDR3 protein: CASSPMGDNYEQYF
CDR3 DNA: TGTGCCAGCAGTCCCATGGGGGACAACTACGAGCAGTACTTC

clone size: once
V gene: TRBV5-4
D gene: TRBD1
J gene: TRBJ1-1
CDR3 protein: CASSLEQGAPEAFF
CDR3 DNA: TGTGCCAGCAGCTTGGAGCAGGGGGCTCCTGAAGCTTTCTTT

clone size: NA
V gene: TRBV12-3/TRBV12-4
D gene: TRBD1
J gene: TRBJ1-2
CDR3 protein: CASSSDRAPYGYTF
CDR3 DNA: TGTGCCAGCAGTTCAGACAGGGCCCCCTATGGCTACACCTTC

clone size: NA
V gene: TRBV20-1
D gene: NA
J gene: TRBJ2-7
CDR3 protein: CSATRLTQETYEQYF
CDR3 DNA: TGCAGTGCTACAAGACTAACACAGGAAACCTACGAGCAGTACTTC

clone size: NA
V gene: TRBV5-1
D gene: TRBD1
J gene: TRBJ2-3
CDR3 protein: CASSLGDRDSTDTQYF
CDR3 DNA: TGCGCCAGCAGCTTGGGCGACAGGGATTCGACAGATACGCAGTATTTT

clone size: NA
V gene: TRBV27
D gene: NA
J gene: TRBJ2-2
CDR3 protein: CASGKGVVELFF
CDR3 DNA: TGTGCCAGCGGCAAGGGTGTAGTGGAGCTGTTTTTT

clone size: NA
V gene: TRBV7-2
D gene: TRBD1
J gene: TRBJ2-4
CDR3 protein: CASSQTGGYVKNIQYF
CDR3 DNA: TGTGCCAGCAGCCAAACAGGGGGCTATGTCAAAAACATTCAGTACTTC

clone size: many
V gene: TRBV10-3
D gene: NA
J gene: TRBJ1-6
CDR3 protein: CAISDSSYNSPLHF
CDR3 DNA: TGTGCCATCTCGGATAGCTCCTATAATTCACCCCTCCACTTT

clone size: many
V gene: TRBV5-1
D gene: TRBD1
J gene: TRBJ1-4
CDR3 protein: CASSLGTGGAKKEKLFF
CDR3 DNA: TGCGCCAGCAGCTTGGGGACAGGGGGCGCGAAGAAGGAAAAACTGTTTTTT

clone size: NA
V gene: TRBV14
D gene: TRBD1
J gene: TRBJ1-3
CDR3 protein: CASSQEQGHGNTIYF
CDR3 DNA: TGTGCCAGCAGCCAAGAACAGGGGCATGGAAACACCATATATTTT

clone size: NA
V gene: TRBV5-1
D gene: TRBD1
J gene: TRBJ1-2
CDR3 protein: CASSLRTGGHYGYTF
CDR3 DNA: TGCGCCAGCAGCCTAAGGACAGGGGGCCACTATGGCTACACCTTC

clone size: many
V gene: TRBV27
D gene: NA
J gene: TRBJ2-1
CDR3 protein: CASSPDRNNEQFF
CDR3 DNA: TGTGCCAGCAGCCCGGACAGAAACAATGAGCAGTTCTTC

clone size: many
V gene: TRBV9
D gene: TRBD1
J gene: TRBJ1-2
CDR3 protein: CASSVAGGQGSYGYTF
CDR3 DNA: TGTGCCAGCAGCGTAGCGGGGGGACAGGGCTCCTATGGCTACACCTTC

clone size: NA
V gene: TRBV12-3/TRBV12-4
D gene: NA
J gene: TRBJ2-5
CDR3 protein: CASSLSSHSDIRYF
CDR3 DNA: TGTGCCAGCAGTTTATCTTCCCACTCGGATATTCGGTACTTC

clone size: few
V gene: TRBV12-3/TRBV12-4
D gene: NA
J gene: TRBJ2-1
CDR3 protein: CASIKTRAVGEQFF
CDR3 DNA: TGTGCCAGCATTAAGACACGGGCGGTTGGTGAGCAGTTCTTC

clone size: few
V gene: TRBV9
D gene: TRBD2
J gene: TRBJ2-3
CDR3 protein: CASSVGAGGPDTQYF
CDR3 DNA: TGTGCCAGCAGCGTAGGAGCGGGGGGGCCAGATACGCAGTATTTT

clone size: NA
V gene: TRBV12-3/TRBV12-4
D gene: NA
J gene: TRBJ1-2
CDR3 protein: CASSELGYNYGYTF
CDR3 DNA: TGTGCCAGCAGTGAGTTGGGTTATAACTATGGCTACACCTTC